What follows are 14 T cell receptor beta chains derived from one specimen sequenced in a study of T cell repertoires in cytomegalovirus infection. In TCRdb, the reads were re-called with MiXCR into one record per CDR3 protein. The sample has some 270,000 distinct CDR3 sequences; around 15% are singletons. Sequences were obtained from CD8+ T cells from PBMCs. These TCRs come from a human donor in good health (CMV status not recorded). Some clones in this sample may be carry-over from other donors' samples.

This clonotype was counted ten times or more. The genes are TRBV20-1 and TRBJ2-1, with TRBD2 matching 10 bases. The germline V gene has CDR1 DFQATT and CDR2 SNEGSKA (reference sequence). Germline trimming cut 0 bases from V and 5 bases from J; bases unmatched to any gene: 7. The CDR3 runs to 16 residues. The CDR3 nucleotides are TGCAGTGCTAGAGATGGAGCGGGGGGGCCAAACAATGAGCAGTTCTTC. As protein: CSARDGAGGPNNEQFF.

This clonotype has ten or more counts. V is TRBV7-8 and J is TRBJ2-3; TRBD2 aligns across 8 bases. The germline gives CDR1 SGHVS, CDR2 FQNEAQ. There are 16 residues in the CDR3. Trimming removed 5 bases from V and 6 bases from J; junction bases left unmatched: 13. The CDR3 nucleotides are TGTGCCAGCAGCCCACAGACTAGCGAAAACTCGGATACGCAGTATTTT. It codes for CASSPQTSENSDTQYF. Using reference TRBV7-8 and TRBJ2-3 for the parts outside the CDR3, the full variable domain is GAGVSQSPRYKVAKRGQDVALRCDPISGHVSLFWYQQALGQGPEFLTYFQNEAQLDKSGLPSDRFFAERPEGSVSTLKIQRTQQEDSAVYLCASSPQTSENSDTQYFGPGTRLTVL.

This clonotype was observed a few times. CDR3 loop: CASSQDMGKSYEQYF. The CDR3 DNA follows: TGCGCCAGCAGCCAAGATATGGGAAAGTCCTACGAGCAGTACTTC. The rearrangement links TRBV4-1 to TRBJ2-7; D remains unclear. The CDR3 consists of 15 residues. Trimming pared 0 bases from V and 1 base from J, leaving 10 bases between. Germline CDR1 is MGHRA and CDR2 is YSYEKL.

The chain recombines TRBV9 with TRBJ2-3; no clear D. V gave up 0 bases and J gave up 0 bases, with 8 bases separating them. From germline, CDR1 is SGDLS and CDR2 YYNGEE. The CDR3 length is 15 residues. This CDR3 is CASSVATFSTDTQYF. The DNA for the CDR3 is TGTGCCAGCAGCGTAGCAACCTTCAGCACAGATACGCAGTATTTT. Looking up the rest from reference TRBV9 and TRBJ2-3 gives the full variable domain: DSGVTQTPKHLITATGQRVTLRCSPRSGDLSVYWYQQSLDQGLQFLIQYYNGEERAKGNILERFSAQQFPDLHSELNLSSLELGDSALYFCASSVATFSTDTQYFGPGTRLTVL.

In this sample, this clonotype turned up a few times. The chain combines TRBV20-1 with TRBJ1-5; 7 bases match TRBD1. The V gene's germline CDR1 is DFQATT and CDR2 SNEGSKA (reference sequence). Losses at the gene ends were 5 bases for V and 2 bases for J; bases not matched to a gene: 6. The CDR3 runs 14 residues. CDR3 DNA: TGCAGTGCTCCACGACAGGGCGGCAATCAGCCCCAGCATTTT. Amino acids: CSAPRQGGNQPQHF.

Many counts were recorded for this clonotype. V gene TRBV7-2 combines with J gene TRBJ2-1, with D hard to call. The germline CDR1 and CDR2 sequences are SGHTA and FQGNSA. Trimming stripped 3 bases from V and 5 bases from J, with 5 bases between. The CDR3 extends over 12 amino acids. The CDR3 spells CASSLDHNEQFF. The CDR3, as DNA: TGTGCCAGCAGCTTGGACCACAATGAGCAGTTCTTC. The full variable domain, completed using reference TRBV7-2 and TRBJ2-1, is GAGVSQSPSNKVTEKGKDVELRCDPISGHTALYWYRQSLGQGLEFLIYFQGNSAPDKSGLPSDRFSAERTGGSVSTLTIQRTQQEDSAVYLCASSLDHNEQFFGPGTRLTVL.

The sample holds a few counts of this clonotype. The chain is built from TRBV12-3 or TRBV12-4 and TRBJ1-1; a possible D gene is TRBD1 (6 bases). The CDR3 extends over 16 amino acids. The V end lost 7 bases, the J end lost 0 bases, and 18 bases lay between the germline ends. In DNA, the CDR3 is TGTGCCAGCACCTCATACCGGGACATTATGAACACTGAAGCTTTCTTT. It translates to CASTSYRDIMNTEAFF.

In nucleotides, the CDR3 is TGCGCCAGCAGCCAACATGCCGCGAAGAACACTGAAGCTTTCTTT. It codes for CASSQHAAKNTEAFF. The J gene is TRBJ1-1, the V gene TRBV4-1; D call uncertain. Germline lookup yields CDR1 MGHRA and CDR2 YSYEKL. The CDR3 contains 15 residues. Trimming removed 2 bases at V and 1 base at J, with 11 bases between.

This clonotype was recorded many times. CDR3 coding DNA: TGTGCCAGCAGTGACGAAGCGGGGGAGGCTGATGAGCAGTTCTTC. It encodes CASSDEAGEADEQFF. V is TRBV6-4 and J is TRBJ2-1, with TRBD2 matching 8 bases. Trimming at V came to 2 bases and at J to 8 bases, leaving 8 bases not matched to a gene. There are 15 residues in the CDR3. Germline V gene data show CDR1 as MRHNA and CDR2 as SNTAGT.

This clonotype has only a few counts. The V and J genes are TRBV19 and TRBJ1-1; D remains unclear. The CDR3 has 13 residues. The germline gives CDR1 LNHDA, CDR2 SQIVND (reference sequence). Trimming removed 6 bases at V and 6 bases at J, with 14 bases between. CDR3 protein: CASRGYEPSEAFF. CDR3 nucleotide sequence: TGTGCCAGTAGGGGATACGAGCCCTCTGAAGCTTTCTTT.

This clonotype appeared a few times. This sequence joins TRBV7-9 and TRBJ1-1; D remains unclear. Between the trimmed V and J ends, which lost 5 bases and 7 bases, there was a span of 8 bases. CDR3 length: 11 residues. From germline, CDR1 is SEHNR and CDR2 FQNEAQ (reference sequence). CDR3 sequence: CASSNSLEAFF. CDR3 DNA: TGTGCCAGCAGCAACAGTCTTGAAGCTTTCTTT. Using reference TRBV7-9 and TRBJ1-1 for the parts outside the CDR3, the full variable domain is DTGVSQNPRHKITKRGQNVTFRCDPISEHNRLYWYRQTLGQGPEFLTYFQNEAQLEKSRLLSDRFSAERPKGSFSTLEIQRTEQGDSAMYLCASSNSLEAFFGQGTRLTVV.

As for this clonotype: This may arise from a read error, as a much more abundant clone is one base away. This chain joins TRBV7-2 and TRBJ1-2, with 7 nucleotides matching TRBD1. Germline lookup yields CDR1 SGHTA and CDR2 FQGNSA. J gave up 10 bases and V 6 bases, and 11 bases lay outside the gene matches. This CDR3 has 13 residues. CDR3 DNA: TGTGCCAGCAGACTAGGACAGGCCCTTGACTACACCTTC. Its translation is CASRLGQALDYTF. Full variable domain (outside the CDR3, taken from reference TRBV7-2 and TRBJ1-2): GAGVSQSPSNKVTEKGKDVELRCDPISGHTALYWYRQSLGQGLEFLIYFQGNSAPDKSGLPSDRFSAERTGGSVSTLTIQRTQQEDSAVYLCASRLGQALDYTFGSGTRLTVV.

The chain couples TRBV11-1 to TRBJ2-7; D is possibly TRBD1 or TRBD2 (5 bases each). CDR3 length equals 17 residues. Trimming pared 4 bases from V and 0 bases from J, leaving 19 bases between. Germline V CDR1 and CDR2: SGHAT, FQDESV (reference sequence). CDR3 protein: CASSSRTGTGTSYEQYF. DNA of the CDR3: TGTGCCAGCAGCTCACGGACCGGGACGGGGACCTCCTACGAGCAGTACTTC.

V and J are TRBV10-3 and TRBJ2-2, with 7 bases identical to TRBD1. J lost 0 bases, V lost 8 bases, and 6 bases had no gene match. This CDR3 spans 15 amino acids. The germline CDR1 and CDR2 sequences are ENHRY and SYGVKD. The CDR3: CAIPTGATNTGELFF. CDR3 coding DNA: TGTGCCATCCCCACAGGGGCCACGAACACCGGGGAGCTGTTTTTT.